A selection of T cell receptor beta chains follows, all from one sample in a study of cytomegalovirus exposure and HLA in healthy donors. Repertoires were generated with immunoSEQ multiplex PCR, while TCRdb's copy carries only in-frame clones and drops some. This table holds 95,000 to 150,000 clones, roughly 82% found once. What was sequenced was PBMCs. All receptors derive from a woman aged 40 to 50 in good health and CMV-seropositive. The CDR3 runs from the conserved cysteine through the conserved F or W. The D gene is left open where the match is weak. Not every row has a clone size; where given, it reads once, few, many or a size class.

DNA | CDR3 | D | size | J | V
TGTGCCAGCAGCGCCGGGGTGAGGGCGTACCAAGAGACCCAGTACTTC | CASSAGVRAYQETQYF | - | few | TRBJ2-5 | TRBV9
TGTGCCAGCAGCCCTGACAGGGGGTTATACTCACCCCTCCACTTT | CASSPDRGLYSPLHF | TRBD1 | once | TRBJ1-6 | TRBV7-2
TGTGCCAGCTCACCACAGGGGAACCAAGAGACCCAGTACTTC | CASSPQGNQETQYF | - | - | TRBJ2-5 | TRBV18
TGTGCCAGCAGCTTACAGGCAGGGGGCACCGGGGAGCTGTTTTTT | CASSLQAGGTGELFF | TRBD1 | - | TRBJ2-2 | TRBV7-3
TGTGCCAGCAGCTTAGGGACAAAGAACACTGAAGCTTTCTTT | CASSLGTKNTEAFF | - | - | TRBJ1-1 | TRBV7-9
TGTGCCAGCAGTGCTTCTAGCGGGAACACCGGGGAGCTGTTTTTT | CASSASSGNTGELFF | TRBD2 | - | TRBJ2-2 | TRBV6-1
TGCGCCAGCAGCTTGGGCCCTAGCGGGAGACTTGGGCAGTACTTC | CASSLGPSGRLGQYF | TRBD2 | - | TRBJ2-7 | TRBV5-1
TGTGCCAGCAGCCTGTGGGGGGGTGGATCTGGGGCCAACGTCCTGACTTTC | CASSLWGGGSGANVLTF | TRBD2 | - | TRBJ2-6 | TRBV27
TGTGCCATCTCCGAGGGAAGGGCCAATGAGCAGTTCTTC | CAISEGRANEQFF | - | - | TRBJ2-1 | TRBV21-1
TGTGCCAGCAGCCAAGATGTCCCCGGGGTAGATACGCAGTATTTT | CASSQDVPGVDTQYF | - | - | TRBJ2-3 | TRBV14
TGTGCCAGCAGTTATTGGGAAAATTCGGGAGTAGGCACCGGGGAGCTGTTTTTT | CASSYWENSGVGTGELFF | - | - | TRBJ2-2 | TRBV28
TGTGCCAGCTCACCACCTAATGCGGTAGCGACGAACACCGGGGAGCTGTTTTTT | CASSPPNAVATNTGELFF | - | few | TRBJ2-2 | TRBV18
TGTGCCATCAGTGCCGGGACTAGTACGAACACCGGGGAGCTGTTTTTT | CAISAGTSTNTGELFF | TRBD2 | - | TRBJ2-2 | TRBV10-3
TGTGCCAGCAGCGCCTTAGCGGGAAGCTCCTACAATGAGCAGTTCTTC | CASSALAGSSYNEQFF | TRBD2 | - | TRBJ2-1 | TRBV7-3
TGTGCCAGCAGTGAATGGCTAGCGGCGGGGGGCGAGCAGTACTTC | CASSEWLAAGGEQYF | TRBD2 | - | TRBJ2-7 | TRBV2
TGTGCCAGCAGTCCTATGGGAGGCTCCGAGACCCAGTACTTC | CASSPMGGSETQYF | - | - | TRBJ2-5 | TRBV7-2
TGTGCCAGCAGGACCGGTAGCGGATTGAACACCGGGGAGCTGTTTTTT | CASRTGSGLNTGELFF | - | - | TRBJ2-2 | TRBV2
TGTGCCAGCAGGCCAACCTCGGGACTAGCGAACACCGGGGAGCTGTTTTTT | CASRPTSGLANTGELFF | TRBD2 | - | TRBJ2-2 | TRBV7-2
TGTGCCAGCTCACCCCCCAGGGCGGGAGCCCTTAATGAGCAGTTCTTC | CASSPPRAGALNEQFF | TRBD2 | - | TRBJ2-1 | TRBV18
TGTGCCAGCAGCGCCGGGACAGGGGGGAGCAATCAGCCCCAGCATTTT | CASSAGTGGSNQPQHF | TRBD1 | - | TRBJ1-5 | TRBV11-2
TGTGCCAGCAATCGCCCCGGGACAGGGGAGGAGACCCAGTACTTC | CASNRPGTGEETQYF | TRBD1 | - | TRBJ2-5 | TRBV6-1
TGCGCCAGCAGCTCGACTAGCGGGAGCACAGATACGCAGTATTTT | CASSSTSGSTDTQYF | TRBD2 | few | TRBJ2-3 | TRBV5-1
TGTGCCAGCACCGGACTAGCGGGATTGCGGGCCGGGGAGCTGTTTTTT | CASTGLAGLRAGELFF | TRBD2 | - | TRBJ2-2 | TRBV2
TGTGCCAGCAGTTTATTCACTGGGGGCGAGCTGTTTTTT | CASSLFTGGELFF | - | - | TRBJ2-2 | TRBV27
TGTGCCAGTAGTACCCCGGGGGTCAGGGAGCAGTACTTC | CASSTPGVREQYF | - | few | TRBJ2-7 | TRBV19
TGCGCCAGCAGCCATAGTCCTTACAATGAGCAGTTCTTC | CASSHSPYNEQFF | - | once | TRBJ2-1 | TRBV4-1
TGCAGCGTTCCGTCCGGGGGAGAAACCGGGGAGCTGTTTTTT | CSVPSGGETGELFF | - | - | TRBJ2-2 | TRBV29-1
TGTGCCAGCAGCAAAGGGGGACAGGGGCCCTACGAGCAGTACTTC | CASSKGGQGPYEQYF | - | - | TRBJ2-7 | TRBV21-1
TGTGCCAGCAGTGAAGTTGGGACAGGAGTTAGCAATCAGCCCCAGCATTTT | CASSEVGTGVSNQPQHF | TRBD1 | - | TRBJ1-5 | TRBV6-1
TGTGCCAGCAGTGGGCAACCCGGGGTTACCGGGGAGCTGTTTTTT | CASSGQPGVTGELFF | - | once | TRBJ2-2 | TRBV2
TGTGCCAGCAGTTTGGGACAGGGGTCGGGAAAGTCCTACAATGAGCAGTTCTTC | CASSLGQGSGKSYNEQFF | TRBD1 | - | TRBJ2-1 | TRBV27
TGTGCCAGCAGCTTGTCGGCTCGGAGGACCGGGGAGCTGTTTTTT | CASSLSARRTGELFF | - | - | TRBJ2-2 | TRBV5-6
TGCGCCAGCAGCCCCATCCCCCAGGGGGCGAGGAACACTGAAGCTTTCTTT | CASSPIPQGARNTEAFF | TRBD1 | - | TRBJ1-1 | TRBV4-1
TGTGCCAGCAGCCAACCGGGTATGAACACTGAAGCTTTCTTT | CASSQPGMNTEAFF | - | once | TRBJ1-1 | TRBV4-2
TGCGCCAGCAGCTTAACCCGGGGGGGGACTGAAGCTTTCTTT | CASSLTRGGTEAFF | - | - | TRBJ1-1 | TRBV5-1
TGTGCCTGGAGCGCAGGGGGCAGGGAGACCCAGTACTTC | CAWSAGGRETQYF | TRBD1 | few | TRBJ2-5 | TRBV30
TGTGCCAGCAGCTTAGTCGGCGGTCCCTCCTACAATGAGCAGTTCTTC | CASSLVGGPSYNEQFF | - | - | TRBJ2-1 | TRBV11-2
TGTGCCAGCAGCTTAGCAGGGGTGGAACAGCCCCAGCATTTT | CASSLAGVEQPQHF | - | - | TRBJ1-5 | TRBV7-2
TGTGCCACCAGCAGAGAGGGAGGTAGCGGCTCCTACAATGAGCAGTTCTTC | CATSREGGSGSYNEQFF | - | - | TRBJ2-1 | TRBV15
TGTGCCAGCAGTCGTTTCCCGGACAGGGATTATGGCTACACCTTC | CASSRFPDRDYGYTF | TRBD1 | many | TRBJ1-2 | TRBV27
TGCAGCGCCCGGGACAGGGGTTACGAGCAGTACTTC | CSARDRGYEQYF | TRBD1 | - | TRBJ2-7 | TRBV29-1
TGTGCCACCTCAGGGGTAGGGGGAAACACCATATATTTT | CATSGVGGNTIYF | - | - | TRBJ1-3 | TRBV6-5
TGTGCCTGGAGTCCGACAGGGGAGAGGGAAAAACTGTTTTTT | CAWSPTGEREKLFF | TRBD1 | - | TRBJ1-4 | TRBV30
TGCGCCAGCAGCCAAGGCCCGGGACAGGCAGAAGCTTTCTTT | CASSQGPGQAEAFF | TRBD1 | - | TRBJ1-1 | TRBV4-1
TGTGCCAGCAGCTTGGACACCCTAGAACAGCCCCAGCATTTT | CASSLDTLEQPQHF | - | - | TRBJ1-5 | TRBV5-5
TGTGCCAGTACTGAAACAGGGAGATCCCTCTATGGCTACACCTTC | CASTETGRSLYGYTF | - | few | TRBJ1-2 | TRBV27
TGTGCCAGCAGCGTCACTAGCGGGAGCGGGCCCGGGGAGCTGTTTTTT | CASSVTSGSGPGELFF | TRBD2 | - | TRBJ2-2 | TRBV9
TGTGCCAGCAGTCTCGACAGCCCCCAGCATTTT | CASSLDSPQHF | - | - | TRBJ1-5 | TRBV6-6
TGTGCCACGGTCGGAGAAATGAACACTGAAGCTTTCTTT | CATVGEMNTEAFF | - | few | TRBJ1-1 | TRBV19
TGTGCCAGCAGCTACGGACTAGCGGGCTACAATGAGCAGTTCTTC | CASSYGLAGYNEQFF | TRBD2 | - | TRBJ2-1 | TRBV5-4
TGTGCCAGCAGTACGAACAGGGCGGGAAACACCATATATTTT | CASSTNRAGNTIYF | - | - | TRBJ1-3 | TRBV2
TGCGCCAGCAGCTTGGGACGGGGGACTAGCAACAATGAGCAGTTCTTC | CASSLGRGTSNNEQFF | TRBD2 | - | TRBJ2-1 | TRBV5-1
TGTGCCAGCAGTTCCCCCGGGGGGGGAGCGACCTACAATGAGCAGTTCTTC | CASSSPGGGATYNEQFF | TRBD2 | - | TRBJ2-1 | TRBV27
TGTGCCAGCAGTGACGGGACTAGCGTCCGCGGGGCAGATACGCAGTATTTT | CASSDGTSVRGADTQYF | TRBD2 | - | TRBJ2-3 | TRBV25-1
TGTGCCAGCAGCTTAGCGGGAGGGCCCTCGGGAGAGACCCAGTACTTC | CASSLAGGPSGETQYF | TRBD2 | - | TRBJ2-5 | TRBV7-9
TGTGCCAGCAGTCCTCTAGCGGCCCCCGGAGGAGATACGCAGTATTTT | CASSPLAAPGGDTQYF | TRBD2 | - | TRBJ2-3 | TRBV6-6